These 12 T cell receptor beta chains were all obtained from the same sample, sequenced in a study of blood T cells in healthy people across ages. Combining a sample-barcoded 5' primer with a J-beta primer mix, a second PCR ran for about 7 to 12 cycles. Each CDR3 protein is one row after TCRdb ran MiXCR on the 5' RACE reads. Among approximately 800,000 distinct CDR3 sequences listed, around 36% were seen once. The sequenced sample was blood. These receptors were obtained from a man aged 18 to 35 in good health.

The chain recombines TRBV20-1 with TRBJ1-1; 8 bases are a match to TRBD1. Looked up from germline, CDR1 is DFQATT and CDR2 is SNEGSKA (reference sequence). J was trimmed by 11 bases and V by 6 bases; bases with no gene match: 14. CDR3 length equals 13 residues. The CDR3 region is CSAPLTGAISAFF. The CDR3 bases are TGCAGTGCCCCGCTGACAGGGGCTATATCGGCTTTCTTT.

This rearrangement joins TRBV9 to TRBJ2-3; D may be TRBD2 (5 bases). The CDR3 has 15 residues. Germline CDR1 is SGDLS and CDR2 is YYNGEE. Trimming took off 2 bases at V and 3 bases at J, with 13 bases between the two ends. CDR3 nucleotide sequence: TGTGCCAGCAGCGTCGAGGAGGCAAGGACAGATACGCAGTATTTT. This translates into CASSVEEARTDTQYF.

This clonotype was observed a handful of times. This chain connects TRBV7-9 to TRBJ1-2, with D tentatively TRBD1 (5 bases). Trimming removed 5 bases from V and 7 bases from J, with 17 bases in between. CDR3 size: 14 residues. Germline CDR1 and CDR2: SEHNR and FQNEAQ (reference sequence). Here the CDR3 DNA reads TGTGCCAGCAGCCCCGAAATGCAAAGGGGTGGCTACACCTTC. Translating gives CASSPEMQRGGYTF. The entire variable domain, with the rest obtained from reference TRBV7-9 and TRBJ1-2, is as follows: DTGVSQNPRHKITKRGQNVTFRCDPISEHNRLYWYRQTLGQGPEFLTYFQNEAQLEKSRLLSDRFSAERPKGSFSTLEIQRTEQGDSAMYLCASSPEMQRGGYTFGSGTRLTVV.

The genes are TRBV20-1 and TRBJ2-7, with 8 bases fitting TRBD1. The CDR3 is 16 residues long. V shed 1 base and J 0 bases; nucleotides not matched to a gene: 8. Germline V CDR1 and CDR2: DFQATT, SNEGSKA (reference sequence). The DNA of the CDR3 is TGCAGTGCTAGAGGGCGTTGGGGACAGGCCTCCTACGAGCAGTACTTC. Encoded protein: CSARGRWGQASYEQYF.

The rearrangement links TRBV20-1 to TRBJ2-5; perhaps TRBD2 as D (5 bases). The V end was cut by 2 bases, the J end by 3 bases, with 16 bases between. Germline V gives CDR1 DFQATT, CDR2 SNEGSKA (reference sequence). This CDR3 has 15 residues. In DNA form, the CDR3 reads TGCAGTGCTAGACCAAAAGGACTTGTGGAAGAGACCCAGTACTTC. It codes for CSARPKGLVEETQYF.

With regard to this clonotype: A read error is possible here, since a much larger clone lies one base away. The V call is TRBV9, the J call TRBJ1-6, with 8 bases lining up with TRBD1. The CDR3 is 15 amino acids. Germline CDR1 and CDR2: SGDLS and YYNGEE. V was clipped by 2 bases and J by 11 bases; unmatched bases: 9. Here the CDR3 DNA reads TGTGCCAGCAGCGTCAGACAGGGGTCGGATCCACCCCTCCACTTT. Translating gives CASSVRQGSDPPLHF.

This clonotype was seen more than once but under ten times. The genes are TRBV20-1 and TRBJ2-7, with 8 positions matching TRBD1. This CDR3 comprises 14 residues. V trimming: 5 bases; J trimming: 4 bases; junction bases outside the gene matches: 10. Germline values: CDR1 DFQATT, CDR2 SNEGSKA (reference sequence). DNA of the CDR3: TGCAGTGCTGAGCGGGCAGGGGGCCGTTACGAGCAGTACTTC. This sequence encodes CSAERAGGRYEQYF.

This clonotype appeared a few times. The rearrangement links TRBV27 to TRBJ2-1; 11 nucleotides match TRBD2. This CDR3 has 16 residues. The V segment lost 4 bases and the J segment 4 bases; nucleotides outside the gene matches: 6. Germline V lookup: CDR1 MNHEY, CDR2 SMNVEV (reference sequence). The CDR3 nucleotides read TGTGCCAGCAGTTCAACGGGACTAGCGGTTTACAATGAGCAGTTCTTC. This gives the protein CASSSTGLAVYNEQFF.

This clonotype was seen a handful of times. This chain joins TRBV7-8 and TRBJ1-2; weak D call: TRBD1 (6 bases). The CDR3 runs 15 residues. V lost 3 bases and J lost 4, with 15 bases in between. CDR1 and CDR2 from the germline V gene are SGHVS and FQNEAQ. CDR3 coding DNA: TGTGCCAGCAGCTTCGGGGGGGCCCTCTCCTATGGCTACACCTTC. As protein: CASSFGGALSYGYTF.

The chain employs TRBV2 and TRBJ1-5, with 7 bases identical to TRBD1. Germline V gene lookup returns CDR1 SNHLY and CDR2 FYNNEI. The CDR3 is made up of 15 amino acids. With 7 bases clipped from V and 6 bases from J, the junction kept 12 bases outside the gene matches. DNA of the CDR3: TGTGCCAGCACCGGACAGGCCCCTTCGGGTCAGCCCCAGCATTTT. Translating gives CASTGQAPSGQPQHF.

Points on this clonotype: A junction boundary mismatches the germline segment, possibly from a read error. The rearrangement uses TRBV28 and TRBJ1-1, with D uncertain. CDR1 and CDR2 (germline): MDHEN, SYDVKM. The CDR3 contains 15 residues. The CDR3 region is CACSLRGYRVTEAFF. The CDR3 DNA sequence: TGTGCCTGCAGTTTGCGAGGGTACCGCGTCACTGAAGCTTTCTTT.

This rearrangement joins TRBV15 to TRBJ2-1; a weak D match, TRBD2 (6 bases). This CDR3 region has 14 residues. Germline CDR1 is LNHNV and CDR2 is YYDKDF (reference sequence). V was shortened by 1 base and J by 13 bases, with 17 bases between the two germline ends. CDR3 DNA: TGTGCCACCAGCAGAGGGAGGGCGAACCCAACCCAGTTCTTC. This translates into CATSRGRANPTQFF.